A single sample gave rise to the 22 T cell receptor beta chains below, sequenced in a study of T cells after yellow fever vaccination. Using its own MiXCR run on the 5' RACE reads, TCRdb lists one record per CDR3 protein. This sample has around 100,000 distinct CDR3 sequences; around 8.6% occur once, and the top ten carry over 25%. The sample was CD8+ T cells sorted from PBMCs, taken 45 days after the yellow fever booster vaccination. All receptors come from a man younger than 45 who received the YFV17D yellow fever vaccine.

This clonotype was detected ten times or more. This chain links TRBV29-1 with TRBJ2-5; D gene uncertain. Germline values: CDR1 SQVTM, CDR2 ANQGSEA. This CDR3 has 12 residues. V lost 3 bases to trimming and J lost 7 bases, with 12 bases between them. In nucleotides, the CDR3 is TGCAGCGTTGATGGGGAATTCGCGACCCAGTACTTC. Its translation is CSVDGEFATQYF.

Regarding this clonotype: Since a much larger clone is just one base distant, this may be a read error. This chain uses TRBV27 with TRBJ2-7, with D perhaps given as TRBD1 or TRBD2 (5 bases each). CDR1 MNHEY and CDR2 SMNVEV come from the germline V gene (reference sequence). This CDR3 region has 11 residues. V dropped 10 bases and J dropped 5 bases, with 12 bases sitting between them. The CDR3 DNA sequence: TGTGCCATCACGAGGGGTAACGAGCAGTACTTC. Translation: CAITRGNEQYF.

In this sample, this clonotype turned up many times. This rearrangement joins TRBV27 to TRBJ1-2; maybe TRBD1 (5 bases). The V end was cut by 3 bases, the J end by 4 bases, with 9 bases between. The germline V gene has CDR1 MNHEY and CDR2 SMNVEV (reference sequence). This CDR3 has 13 amino acids. The CDR3 reads CASSFGDGYGYTF. In DNA form, the CDR3 reads TGTGCCAGCAGTTTTGGGGACGGCTATGGCTACACCTTC.

There are many counts of this clonotype. J is TRBJ2-5 and V is TRBV29-1; D unclear. V lost 5 bases, J lost 2 bases, and 3 bases lay in between. The CDR3 extends over 10 amino acids. From germline, CDR1 is SQVTM and CDR2 ANQGSEA. CDR3 sequence reads: CSVPQETQYF. In DNA form, the CDR3 reads TGCAGCGTTCCTCAAGAGACCCAGTACTTC.

This clonotype was detected many times. The V and J genes are TRBV7-9 and TRBJ2-7; 9 bases match TRBD1. The CDR3 consists of 12 residues. CDR1 and CDR2 (germline): SEHNR, FQNEAQ (reference sequence). J gave up 12 bases and V 5 bases, and 8 bases lay outside the gene matches. The CDR3 spells CASSIRTGVVYF. CDR3 in DNA: TGTGCCAGCAGCATCAGGACAGGGGTCGTGTACTTC.

This clonotype came up a few times. This chain joins TRBV3-1 and TRBJ2-7, with 7 bases that match TRBD2. With V trimmed by 3 bases and J by 1 base, 3 bases remained unmatched. The length of the CDR3 is 14 residues. In germline, CDR1 is LGHDT, CDR2 YNNKEL (reference sequence). CDR3 coding DNA: TGTGCCAGCAGCCACCTTAGCGGGTCCTACGAGCAGTACTTC. Translated, it gives CASSHLSGSYEQYF.

This chain connects TRBV9 to TRBJ2-1; 9 bases agree with TRBD2. The V segment lost 6 bases and the J segment 9 bases; nucleotides outside the gene matches: 13. The V gene's germline CDR1 is SGDLS and CDR2 YYNGEE. This CDR3 is 15 amino acids long. The CDR3 loop reads CASTPVDSGSFEQFF. In DNA form, the CDR3 reads TGTGCCAGCACCCCGGTGGATAGCGGGAGCTTTGAGCAGTTCTTC.

This clonotype was counted ten times or more. This rearrangement joins TRBV20-1 to TRBJ2-3, with D unclear. V lost 0 bases, J lost 1 base, and 11 bases lay in between. Germline values: CDR1 DFQATT, CDR2 SNEGSKA (reference sequence). The CDR3 extends over 15 amino acids. CDR3 nucleotide sequence: TGCAGTGCTAGAGATCCCCCCCGGGGCACAGATACGCAGTATTTT. Translation gives CSARDPPRGTDTQYF.

The chain recombines TRBV27 with TRBJ1-6; D is unresolved. Trimming cost V 3 bases and J 9 bases, with 12 bases left between them. The CDR3 has 14 residues. CDR1 and CDR2 from the germline V gene are MNHEY and SMNVEV (reference sequence). The CDR3 loop is CASSFLTEGSPLHF. The CDR3 region has the DNA TGTGCCAGCAGTTTCCTGACGGAGGGTTCACCCCTCCACTTT.

This chain uses TRBV15 with TRBJ2-6; 7 positions agree with TRBD1. The CDR3 contains 15 residues. From germline, CDR1 is LNHNV and CDR2 YYDKDF (reference sequence). J gave up 0 bases and V 8 bases, and 4 bases lay outside the gene matches. CDR3 coding DNA: TGTGCCACCTCCGGGACAGACTCTGGGGCCAACGTCCTGACTTTC. Translation gives CATSGTDSGANVLTF. The whole variable domain, filled in from reference TRBV15 and TRBJ2-6, reads DAMVIQNPRYQVTQFGKPVTLSCSQTLNHNVMYWYQQKSSQAPKLLFHYYDKDFNNEADTPDNFQSRRPNTSFCFLDIRSPGLGDTAMYLCATSGTDSGANVLTFGAGSRLTVL.

This clonotype was recorded at least ten times. The chain couples TRBV12-3 or TRBV12-4 to TRBJ2-2, with D perhaps assigned TRBD1 or TRBD2 (6 bases each). This CDR3 comprises 14 residues. Trimming stripped 5 bases from V and 4 bases from J, with 11 bases between. The CDR3 DNA reads as TGTGCCAGCAGTCTTCGGGGGCGCACCGGGGAGCTGTTTTTT. Its protein product is CASSLRGRTGELFF.

This clonotype has a count of ten or more. The rearrangement uses TRBV9 and TRBJ1-1; 10 positions agree with TRBD1. Germline V gene data show CDR1 as SGDLS and CDR2 as YYNGEE. Losses at the gene ends were 3 bases for V and 3 bases for J; bases not matched to a gene: 5. The CDR3 has 15 residues. CDR3 in DNA: TGTGCCAGCAGCGAGACAGGGGGCTTGGACACTGAAGCTTTCTTT. Translation: CASSETGGLDTEAFF.

This clonotype was seen at least ten times. The gene calls are TRBV29-1 and TRBJ2-2, with D hard to call. CDR1 and CDR2 from the germline V gene are SQVTM and ANQGSEA. This CDR3 contains 12 residues. The V and J ends lost 5 bases and 4 bases respectively, with 8 bases between them. CDR3 DNA: TGCAGCGTTCTTGGATTCACCGGGGAGCTGTTTTTT. This translates into CSVLGFTGELFF.

This clonotype was seen many times. The V and J genes are TRBV7-9 and TRBJ2-7; no clear D. Germline CDR1 SEHNR, CDR2 FQNEAQ (reference sequence). The CDR3 has 13 amino acids. The V end was cut by 5 bases, the J end by 2 bases, with 10 bases between. The CDR3: CASSHEGAYEQYF. CDR3 nucleotide sequence: TGTGCCAGCAGCCACGAAGGTGCCTACGAGCAGTACTTC. Looking up the rest from reference TRBV7-9 and TRBJ2-7 gives the full variable domain: DTGVSQNPRHKITKRGQNVTFRCDPISEHNRLYWYRQTLGQGPEFLTYFQNEAQLEKSRLLSDRFSAERPKGSFSTLEIQRTEQGDSAMYLCASSHEGAYEQYFGPGTRLTVT.

The table lists this clonotype with many counts. V gene TRBV7-3 combines with J gene TRBJ2-3; 7 bases are a match to TRBD2. Germline-derived CDR1 and CDR2 are SGHTA and FQGTGA. J lost 5 bases, V lost 3 bases, and 11 bases had no gene match. The length of the CDR3 is 16 residues. The CDR3 bases are TGTGCCAGCAGCTTGAGGGATGGCGGGAGTCTAGATACGCAGTATTTT. Protein: CASSLRDGGSLDTQYF.

This clonotype occurred many times. The chain couples TRBV27 to TRBJ1-1, with 10 bases identical to TRBD1. This CDR3 region has 14 residues. V was pared by 2 bases and J by 3 bases, with 0 bases of the junction left unmatched. CDR1 is MNHEY, CDR2 SMNVEV, per germline (reference sequence). Here the CDR3 DNA reads TGTGCCAGCAGTTTAGGGACAGGGGACACTGAAGCTTTCTTT. This encodes CASSLGTGDTEAFF.

This clonotype was found many times. This chain links TRBV20-1 with TRBJ1-2; no clear D gene. The V gene lost 5 bases and the J gene lost 3 bases, with 7 bases spanning the gap. The germline V gene encodes CDR1 DFQATT and CDR2 SNEGSKA (reference sequence). The CDR3 consists of 11 residues. The CDR3 sequence is CSAPVDYGYTF. The DNA of the CDR3 is TGCAGTGCTCCCGTGGACTATGGCTACACCTTC.

This clonotype has more than one count but fewer than ten. The gene calls are TRBV5-1 and TRBJ1-1; 10 bases line up with TRBD1. CDR3 length: 15 residues. Germline CDR1 reads SGHRS; CDR2 reads YFSETQ. V was pared by 6 bases and J by 4 bases, with 9 bases of the junction left unmatched. CDR3 loop: CASMPTGGWGTEAFF. The CDR3 nucleotides read TGCGCCAGCATGCCGACAGGGGGCTGGGGCACTGAAGCTTTCTTT.

A few counts support this clonotype. The gene calls are TRBV7-6 and TRBJ2-1; 7 nucleotides align to TRBD1. The V segment lost 1 base and the J segment 5 bases; nucleotides outside the gene matches: 8. Germline V CDR1 and CDR2: SGHVS, FNYEAQ. The CDR3 has 16 residues. The CDR3 DNA sequence: TGTGCCAGCAGCTTAGAGTTTCAGGGGGTTGACAATGAGCAGTTCTTC. Its translation is CASSLEFQGVDNEQFF.

The V gene is TRBV7-6, the J gene TRBJ2-1; 7 bases agree with TRBD2. V trimming: 5 bases; J trimming: 2 bases; junction bases outside the gene matches: 6. Germline V gene data show CDR1 as SGHVS and CDR2 as FNYEAQ. The CDR3 contains 15 residues. In DNA, the CDR3 is TGTGCCAGCAGCCGCGGGAGCGGGGCCTACAATGAGCAGTTCTTC. It encodes CASSRGSGAYNEQFF.

In this sample, this clonotype turned up many times. J is TRBJ2-1 and V is TRBV2, with D possibly being TRBD2 (5 bases). The V gene lost 7 bases and the J gene lost 7 bases, with 11 bases spanning the gap. The CDR3 consists of 12 residues. Germline loops: CDR1 SNHLY, CDR2 FYNNEI. The CDR3 region is CASNIGVNEQFF. Here the CDR3 DNA reads TGTGCCAGCAATATCGGGGTAAATGAGCAGTTCTTC.

The chain carries TRBV28 and TRBJ1-1, with 8 bases matching TRBD1. V dropped 5 bases and J dropped 0; count of bases not matched to a gene: 11. The CDR3 is made up of 17 amino acids. Germline V gives CDR1 MDHEN, CDR2 SYDVKM. CDR3 nucleotide sequence: TGTGCCAGCAGTCTGCGACAGGGGCCGCATATGAACACTGAAGCTTTCTTT. Its translation is CASSLRQGPHMNTEAFF.